Each of the 18 T cell receptor beta chains below was sequenced from the same sample in a study of T cell responses to AZD1222 COVID-19 vaccine. Profiled with immunoSEQ multiplex PCR; TCRdb holds only in-frame clones, not every one. The table has 90,000 to 120,000 clones, roughly 86% seen once; the top ten hold 3% to 4%. Material: peripheral blood, obtained on day 0 of AZD1222 vaccination. The receptors were sampled from an adult in good health.

V usage is TRBV5-1 and J usage is TRBJ1-6; weak D call: TRBD1 (5 bases). Germline CDR1 SGHRS, CDR2 YFSETQ. The CDR3 is 13 amino acids. Trimming took 4 bases from V and 14 from J, leaving 16 bases between them. The DNA for the CDR3 is TGCGCCAGCAGCACTGGACACATACAGACCCTCCACTTT. Translating it yields CASSTGHIQTLHF.

The J gene is TRBJ1-2, the V gene TRBV30; D gene uncertain. In germline, CDR1 is GTSNPN, CDR2 SVGIG (reference sequence). The CDR3 has 11 amino acids. The V end was cut by 2 bases, the J end by 8 bases, with 9 bases between. The chain's CDR3 is CAWSPLGGYTF. Here the CDR3 DNA reads TGTGCCTGGAGTCCCCTTGGAGGCTACACCTTC.

The V and J genes are TRBV12-3 or TRBV12-4 and TRBJ1-3; D is ambiguous. The ends were cut back, 5 bases at V and 5 bases at J, with 4 bases in the middle. The CDR3 covers 11 residues. Here the CDR3 reads CASSPRNTIYF. As DNA, the CDR3 is TGTGCCAGCAGTCCCCGAAACACCATATATTTT.

This clone showed up just once. This chain joins TRBV28 and TRBJ1-2, with D perhaps matching TRBD1 (6 bases). Between the trimmed V and J ends, which lost 5 bases and 4 bases, there was a span of 14 bases. This CDR3 comprises 14 residues. CDR1 and CDR2 from the germline V gene are MDHEN and SYDVKM. CDR3 in DNA: TGTGCCAGCAGTCTTGGGGGGCTCGTCTATGGCTACACCTTC. This translates into CASSLGGLVYGYTF.

This clone has only one observation. The chain uses TRBV7-9 and TRBJ1-2; D gene unclear. The CDR3 totals 14 residues. Germline CDR1 is SEHNR and CDR2 is FQNEAQ (reference sequence). V was clipped by 3 bases and J by 6 bases, with 14 bases between them. The CDR3 nucleotides read TGTGCCAGCAGCTTTAATCGGCTCACAGATGGCTACACCTTC. This sequence encodes CASSFNRLTDGYTF.

This chain connects TRBV2 to TRBJ1-3, with D tentatively TRBD1 (6 bases). V lost 4 bases, J lost 4 bases, and 8 bases lay in between. Germline V lookup: CDR1 SNHLY, CDR2 FYNNEI. This CDR3 spans 13 amino acids. CDR3: CASSAQGGNTIYF. The CDR3 region has the DNA TGTGCCAGCAGTGCTCAGGGGGGAAACACCATATATTTT.

The CDR3 here is CASSLISQGGNIQYF. Written as DNA, the CDR3 is TGTGCCAGCAGCTTAATATCACAGGGGGGGAACATTCAGTACTTC. V is TRBV7-9 and J is TRBJ2-4; possible D gene TRBD1, 8 bases. V shed 2 bases and J shed 7 bases, with 15 bases lying between them. The CDR3 totals 15 residues. The germline V gene encodes CDR1 SEHNR and CDR2 FQNEAQ (reference sequence).

The chain links TRBV7-6 to TRBJ2-6; TRBD1 matches at 9 bases. The CDR3 runs to 15 residues. CDR1 is SGHVS, CDR2 FNYEAQ, per germline. Losses at the gene ends were 1 base for V and 10 bases for J; bases not matched to a gene: 5. Here the CDR3 DNA reads TGTGCCAGCAGCTTAGAGGGACAGGGTGCTAACGTCCTGACTTTC. It codes for CASSLEGQGANVLTF.

This chain uses TRBV4-3 with TRBJ2-6; no clear D gene. This CDR3 region has 15 residues. Germline V CDR1 and CDR2: LGHNA, YSLEER. Trimming shortened V by 0 bases and J by 0 bases, and 3 bases separated the two germline ends. CDR3 sequence reads: CASSQEHSGANVLTF. DNA for the CDR3: TGCGCCAGCAGCCAAGAACACTCTGGGGCCAACGTCCTGACTTTC.

The chain is built from TRBV5-1 and TRBJ2-5, with a possible D match to TRBD2 (5 bases). The germline CDR1 and CDR2 sequences are SGHRS and YFSETQ. The CDR3 runs 15 residues. V was cut by 4 bases and J by 5 bases, with 18 bases left in between. CDR3 protein: CASSVGLAVAETQYF. Here the CDR3 DNA reads TGCGCCAGCAGCGTAGGACTGGCCGTGGCTGAGACCCAGTACTTC.

The rearrangement joins TRBV9 to TRBJ1-2; no clear D gene. The CDR3 extends over 12 amino acids. Looked up from germline, CDR1 is SGDLS and CDR2 is YYNGEE. Trimming stripped 0 bases from V and 4 bases from J, with 4 bases between. CDR3 amino acids: CASSVDGYGYTF. CDR3 bases: TGTGCCAGCAGCGTAGACGGCTATGGCTACACCTTC.

The chain uses TRBV4-3 and TRBJ1-5; no clear D gene. This CDR3 has 17 residues. CDR1 LGHNA and CDR2 YSLEER come from the germline V gene. Trimming removed 2 bases at V and 5 bases at J, with 19 bases between. The CDR3 nucleotides read TGCGCCAGCAGCCAACCTAGTGTTGTCTGGGATTATCAGCCCCAGCATTTT. Encoded protein: CASSQPSVVWDYQPQHF.

V usage is TRBV19 and J usage is TRBJ1-2, with D maybe TRBD1 (5 bases). V shed 5 bases and J shed 2 bases, with 12 bases lying between them. The germline V gene encodes CDR1 LNHDA and CDR2 SQIVND (reference sequence). The CDR3 totals 14 residues. CDR3 in amino acids: CASSPGTENYGYTF. The CDR3 DNA sequence: TGTGCCAGTAGTCCCGGGACGGAGAACTATGGCTACACCTTC.

CDR3 nucleotide sequence: TGTGCCAGCAGCCCCTCGCGCAGGCCTTTGGGAAATTCACCCCTCCACTTT. It specifies CASSPSRRPLGNSPLHF. The chain recombines TRBV7-9 with TRBJ1-6; unclear D gene. There are 17 residues in the CDR3. From germline, CDR1 is SEHNR and CDR2 FQNEAQ (reference sequence). Trimming removed 5 bases from V and 7 bases from J, with 21 bases in between.

This chain joins TRBV5-1 and TRBJ2-3, with unresolved D. There are 12 residues in the CDR3. From germline, CDR1 is SGHRS and CDR2 YFSETQ. Trimming took 0 bases from V and 6 from J, leaving 5 bases between them. In DNA form, the CDR3 reads TGCGCCAGCAGCTTGGGGTGGGATACGCAGTATTTT. The encoded protein is CASSLGWDTQYF.

The genes are TRBV7-9 and TRBJ2-1, with unresolved D. CDR3 length: 14 amino acids. Trimming shortened V by 2 bases and J by 7 bases, and 12 bases separated the two germline ends. Germline V gene sequence: CDR1 SEHNR, CDR2 FQNEAQ (reference sequence). Here the CDR3 DNA reads TGTGCCAGCAGCTTACTAGGTCGATTAAATGAGCAGTTCTTC. It yields the protein CASSLLGRLNEQFF.

This chain joins TRBV6-5 and TRBJ2-3; D is undetermined. The CDR3 sequence is 14 residues long. Trimming took 3 bases from V and 3 from J, leaving 10 bases between them. CDR1 is MNHEY and CDR2 is SVGAGI in the germline V gene. The CDR3: CASSYLDRTDTQYF. The CDR3, as DNA: TGTGCCAGCAGTTATCTCGACCGAACAGATACGCAGTATTTT.

V usage is TRBV7-9 and J usage is TRBJ1-6; maybe TRBD1 (5 bases). Germline V gene sequence: CDR1 SEHNR, CDR2 FQNEAQ (reference sequence). V lost 3 bases and J lost 4, with 10 bases in between. This CDR3 spans 15 amino acids. This chain's CDR3 is CASSLGQAYNSPLHF. In DNA, the CDR3 is TGTGCCAGCAGCTTGGGGCAGGCTTATAATTCACCCCTCCACTTT.